This T cell receptor (beta chain) was identified during a study of identical twins. Template switching supplied a universal primer site; unique molecular identifiers were carried on the cDNA. Each CDR3 protein gets one entry after TCRdb re-called the 5' RACE reads with MiXCR. The table lists some 500,000 distinct CDR3 sequences, roughly 21% of them singletons. This clonotype was seen at least ten times. CDR1 and CDR2 (germline): SGHVS, FNYEAQ. CDR3 length: 12 amino acids. The germline V and J ends were trimmed by 0 bases and 9 bases, with 6 bases remaining between them. The same sample was also used in a study of T cells expressing NK-cell markers. Per that study: Underlying the TCR beta repertoires were sorted CD3+CD56+NKG2C+, CD3+CD56+NKG2C- and CD3+CD56-NKG2C+ T cells. The authors sequenced eight donors, of whom seven were HCMV-seropositive and one was seronegative.

The rearrangement links TRBV7-6 to TRBJ2-1; the D gene is possibly TRBD2 (6 bases). Sequencing was performed on CD4+ T cells sorted from blood. The source of this sequence is a woman aged 18-29 years in good health. CDR3 region: CASSLAGGEQFF. As DNA, the CDR3 is TGTGCCAGCAGCTTAGCGGGGGGTGAGCAGTTCTTC.